These T cell receptor beta chains were read from a single sample in a study of blood T cell repertoires in COVID-19. Generated by immunoSEQ multiplex PCR, the TCRdb table keeps only in-frame clones and is missing some. The table has tens of thousands of clones, 78% seen once. Source material: peripheral blood. These receptors were collected from a man older than 75 with acute or convalescent COVID-19. CDR3s include the opening cysteine and the closing phenylalanine or tryptophan. A D gene is named only where the DNA matches it firmly. Clone sizes are given selectively: once, few, many, or a class where the clone is expanded.

TGTGCCAGCAGCCTGACAGGGGTCGGTTCACCCCTCCACTTT	CASSLTGVGSPLHF	TRBV3-1/TRBV3-2	TRBJ1-6	TRBD1	.
TGTGCCAGCTCACCAGATGGGACAGGGAGGCCCCAGGCAGATACGCAGTATTTT	CASSPDGTGRPQADTQYF	TRBV18	TRBJ2-3	TRBD1	.
TGTGCCAGCGGCGACAGGAATAATGAAAAACTGTTTTTT	CASGDRNNEKLFF	TRBV5-4	TRBJ1-4	.	.
TGTGCCAGCGTTAAACAGGAGAACACTGAAGCTTTCTTT	CASVKQENTEAFF	TRBV2	TRBJ1-1	.	once
TGCGCCAGCAGCCAAGAGTTTAGACAGGGAGGAAACACCATATATTTT	CASSQEFRQGGNTIYF	TRBV4-3	TRBJ1-3	TRBD1	.
TGTGCCAGCAGCGAGAGGGGACTAGCGGGGCCGCAAGAGACCCAGTACTTC	CASSERGLAGPQETQYF	TRBV9	TRBJ2-5	TRBD2	.
TGTGCCAGCAGCCAAGATGGGGCAGGGCGTGAAGCTTTCTTT	CASSQDGAGREAFF	TRBV3-1/TRBV3-2	TRBJ1-1	.	once
TGTGCCAGCAGTTATTCGGGACAATCAGACTATGGCTACACCTTC	CASSYSGQSDYGYTF	TRBV6-5	TRBJ1-2	.	.
TGCGCCAGCAGCCAAGAGGGATCAGTTGGTACCTCGGCTAGCGTGTGGGAGACCCAGTACTTC	CASSQEGSVGTSASVWETQYF	TRBV4-1	TRBJ2-5	.	.
TGTGCCAGCAGTTACTCGACCGGAGAGAATCAGCCCCAGCATTTT	CASSYSTGENQPQHF	TRBV6-2/TRBV6-3	TRBJ1-5	.	.
TGTGCCAGCAGTTTGACAGGGTACGAGCAGTACTTC	CASSLTGYEQYF	TRBV12-3/TRBV12-4	TRBJ2-7	TRBD1	.
TGCGCCAGCAGCCAGAGCGGGGGGCGGGACAATGAGCAGTTCTTC	CASSQSGGRDNEQFF	TRBV4-1	TRBJ2-1	TRBD2	once
TGCGCCAGCAGCTCCACAGTTAGTAGTGATGAAAAACTGTTTTTT	CASSSTVSSDEKLFF	TRBV5-1	TRBJ1-4	.	.
TGCGCCAGCAGCTCAGATGGACAGGGCAGGAGCTATGGCTACACCTTC	CASSSDGQGRSYGYTF	TRBV5-1	TRBJ1-2	TRBD1	once
TGTGCCAGCAGCCGGGACAGGACCTCCGAGCAGTACTTC	CASSRDRTSEQYF	TRBV3-1/TRBV3-2	TRBJ2-7	TRBD1	.
TGTGCCAGCAGCTTGGGCCTTAGGGGCGAAAACACTGAAGCTTTCTTT	CASSLGLRGENTEAFF	TRBV5-4	TRBJ1-1	.	.
TGTGCCAGCACCCCGCGACAGGGGGCCTACAATGAGCAGTTCTTC	CASTPRQGAYNEQFF	TRBV6-6	TRBJ2-1	TRBD1	few
TGTGCCAGCAGTGCGCTTAGTAGCACAGATACGCAGTATTTT	CASSALSSTDTQYF	TRBV6-4	TRBJ2-3	.	.
TGTGCTAGCAGCTTTCTCGCGCGGTCAGGGTATTGGGACGAGCAGTACTTC	CASSFLARSGYWDEQYF	TRBV7-7	TRBJ2-7	.	.
TGTGCCAGCACAATAGCGGGGGGGCGGGTGAATGAGCAGTTCTTC	CASTIAGGRVNEQFF	TRBV11-2	TRBJ2-1	TRBD2	few
TGTGCCAGCAGCTTAGTGTACGGGGTCCACGAGCAGTACTTC	CASSLVYGVHEQYF	TRBV7-8	TRBJ2-7	.	.
TGTGCCATCAGTGAGTCGAAAGGGGGCCACAATGAGCAGTTCTTC	CAISESKGGHNEQFF	TRBV10-3	TRBJ2-1	TRBD1	.
TGTGCCAGCAGCTTAGATGCTCTCTCGGCCCTCCACTTT	CASSLDALSALHF	TRBV7-9	TRBJ1-6	.	.
TGTGCCAGCAGCTTAGTGGTATGGGTAGCGGGGGGCCGCAATGAGCAGTTCTTC	CASSLVVWVAGGRNEQFF	TRBV7-9	TRBJ2-1	TRBD2	once
TGTGCCAGCAGCGCCATGACAGGGGCCCTATCCGGGGCCAACGTCCTGACTTTC	CASSAMTGALSGANVLTF	TRBV7-8	TRBJ2-6	TRBD1	few
TGTGCCAGCAGCCCGGGGGGCGTCAATTCACCCCTCCACTTT	CASSPGGVNSPLHF	TRBV7-2	TRBJ1-6	.	.
TGTGCCAGCTCACCAGCGACGGAGTATGGCTACACCTTC	CASSPATEYGYTF	TRBV18	TRBJ1-2	.	.
TGTGCCAGCAGTGATAACAGCTTCACAGATACGCAGTATTTT	CASSDNSFTDTQYF	TRBV6-1	TRBJ2-3	.	once
TGTGCCAGCAGCCGCAGGGGATACAATTCACCCCTCCACTTT	CASSRRGYNSPLHF	TRBV6-5	TRBJ1-6	.	.
TGTGCCAGCTCCGGAGACAGCAATTCACCCCTCCACTTT	CASSGDSNSPLHF	TRBV6-5	TRBJ1-6	.	.
TGTGCCAGCAGCCCCGTTCAAGAGACCCAGTACTTC	CASSPVQETQYF	TRBV6-5	TRBJ2-5	.	.
TGCAGTGCTAGATCAGGGGAGACCCAGTACTTC	CSARSGETQYF	TRBV20-1	TRBJ2-5	.	.
TGTGCCAGCAGCCAGCAGGTGACAGGAGCTAATGAAAAACTGTTTTTT	CASSQQVTGANEKLFF	TRBV5-5	TRBJ1-4	.	.
TGTGCCAGCAGTGAACGGGGAGGGAACTATGGCTACACCTTC	CASSERGGNYGYTF	TRBV25-1	TRBJ1-2	.	.
TGTGCCAGCAGCCAGGGTGCGGGGTCGACTGAAGCTTTCTTT	CASSQGAGSTEAFF	TRBV3-1/TRBV3-2	TRBJ1-1	.	few
TGTGCCAGCAGGCAAGACAGGGTGACCGAAAAACTGTTTTTT	CASRQDRVTEKLFF	TRBV11-2	TRBJ1-4	TRBD1	.
TGCGCCAGCAGCCAAGACCTAGCGGGTGGGACACCTTACGAGCAGTACTTC	CASSQDLAGGTPYEQYF	TRBV4-3	TRBJ2-7	TRBD2	.
TGCGCCAGCAGTTACCAGGGCTACGAGCAGTACTTC	CASSYQGYEQYF	TRBV5-1	TRBJ2-7	.	.
TGTGCCAGCAGTGAAGGGAATGACAGGCCATACACCTTC	CASSEGNDRPYTF	TRBV6-1	TRBJ1-2	.	once
TGTGCCAGCAGTTACGAGGGACAGGGGATCTACGAGCAGTACTTC	CASSYEGQGIYEQYF	TRBV6-8	TRBJ2-7	TRBD1	.
TGTGCCAGCAGTACCTACCTCATGGGGCAGACCCAGTACTTC	CASSTYLMGQTQYF	TRBV6-5	TRBJ2-5	.	.
TGTGCCAGCAGTCGAGGGGGCGCGGATCAGCCCCAGCATTTT	CASSRGGADQPQHF	TRBV6-5	TRBJ1-5	TRBD1	.
TGTGCCAGCAGCTTGGATTCGGGACAGGGCCGCACTGAAGCTTTCTTT	CASSLDSGQGRTEAFF	TRBV5-4	TRBJ1-1	TRBD1	.
TGTGCCAGCCGGGAGGGAACTATGAACACTGAAGCTTTCTTT	CASREGTMNTEAFF	TRBV19	TRBJ1-1	.	.
TGTGCCAGCAGCTCCCAGGCTGGCGAGCAGTACTTC	CASSSQAGEQYF	TRBV7-2	TRBJ2-7	.	.
TGTGCCAGCAGCCCCTTAAACTATGGCTACACCTTC	CASSPLNYGYTF	TRBV7-8	TRBJ1-2	.	.
TGTGCCAGCAGCCGACAGGGGGCGTCCTCTGGGGCCAACGTCCTGACTTTC	CASSRQGASSGANVLTF	TRBV5-5	TRBJ2-6	TRBD1	.
TGTGCCAGTAGTGTTCAGGGGCTGAACACTGAAGCTTTCTTT	CASSVQGLNTEAFF	TRBV19	TRBJ1-1	.	.
TGTGCCAGCAGCGTAGGTAGACAGGCCTTAGATACGCAGTATTTT	CASSVGRQALDTQYF	TRBV9	TRBJ2-3	.	.
TGTGCCAGCAGCTTAAGCAGCGGCGAGCAGTACTTC	CASSLSSGEQYF	TRBV7-9	TRBJ2-7	.	.
TGTGCCAGCAGTTTACCCCGCGGTAGGGGGAGTGACGAGCAGTACTTC	CASSLPRGRGSDEQYF	TRBV28	TRBJ2-7	.	.
TGTGCCAGCAGCGTTAACACCGGGGAGCTGTTTTTT	CASSVNTGELFF	TRBV12-3/TRBV12-4	TRBJ2-2	.	few